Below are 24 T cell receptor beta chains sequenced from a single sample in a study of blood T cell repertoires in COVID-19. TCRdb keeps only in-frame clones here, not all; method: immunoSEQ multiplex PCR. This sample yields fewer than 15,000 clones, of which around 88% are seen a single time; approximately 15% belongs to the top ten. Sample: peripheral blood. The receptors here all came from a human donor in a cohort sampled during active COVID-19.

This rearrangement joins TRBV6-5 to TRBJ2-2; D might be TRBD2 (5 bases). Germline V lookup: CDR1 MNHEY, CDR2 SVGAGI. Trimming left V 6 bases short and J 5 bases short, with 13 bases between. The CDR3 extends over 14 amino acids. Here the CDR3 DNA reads TGTGCCAGCAGAGTTGGGGAGCTGACCGGGGAGCTGTTTTTT. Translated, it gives CASRVGELTGELFF.

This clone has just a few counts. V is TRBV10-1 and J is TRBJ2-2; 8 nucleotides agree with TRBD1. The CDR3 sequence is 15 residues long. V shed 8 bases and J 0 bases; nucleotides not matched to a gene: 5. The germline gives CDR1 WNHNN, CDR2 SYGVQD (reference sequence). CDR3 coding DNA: TGCGCCAGCCCAGACAGGGGCGCGAACACCGGGGAGCTGTTTTTT. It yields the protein CASPDRGANTGELFF.

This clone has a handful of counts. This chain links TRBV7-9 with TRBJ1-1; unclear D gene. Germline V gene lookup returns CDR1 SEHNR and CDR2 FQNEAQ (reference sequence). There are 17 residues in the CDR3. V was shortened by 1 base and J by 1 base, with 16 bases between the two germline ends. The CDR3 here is CASSLVGYGEKNTEAFF. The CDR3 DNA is TGTGCCAGCAGCTTAGTCGGATACGGGGAGAAGAACACTGAAGCTTTCTTT.

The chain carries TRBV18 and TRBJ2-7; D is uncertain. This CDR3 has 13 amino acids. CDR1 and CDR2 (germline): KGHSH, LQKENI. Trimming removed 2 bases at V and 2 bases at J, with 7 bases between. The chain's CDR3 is CASSPYNPYEQYF. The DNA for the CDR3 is TGTGCCAGCTCACCATACAATCCCTACGAGCAGTACTTC. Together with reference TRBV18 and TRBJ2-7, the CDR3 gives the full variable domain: NAGVMQNPRHLVRRRGQEARLRCSPMKGHSHVYWYRQLPEEGLKFMVYLQKENIIDESGMPKERFSAEFPKEGPSILRIQQVVRGDSAAYFCASSPYNPYEQYFGPGTRLTVT.

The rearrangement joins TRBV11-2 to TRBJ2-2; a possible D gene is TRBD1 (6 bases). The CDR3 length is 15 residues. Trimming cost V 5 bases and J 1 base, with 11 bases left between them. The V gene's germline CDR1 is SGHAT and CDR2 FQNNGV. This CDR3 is CASSTLTGNTGELFF. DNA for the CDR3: TGTGCCAGCAGCACCCTGACAGGGAACACCGGGGAGCTGTTTTTT.

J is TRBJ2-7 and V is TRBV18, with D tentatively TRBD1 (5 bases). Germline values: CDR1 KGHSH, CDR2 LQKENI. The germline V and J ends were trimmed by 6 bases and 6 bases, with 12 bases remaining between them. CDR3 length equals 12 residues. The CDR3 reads CASSLTGSEQYF. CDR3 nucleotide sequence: TGTGCCAGCTCCCTCACAGGCTCCGAGCAGTACTTC.

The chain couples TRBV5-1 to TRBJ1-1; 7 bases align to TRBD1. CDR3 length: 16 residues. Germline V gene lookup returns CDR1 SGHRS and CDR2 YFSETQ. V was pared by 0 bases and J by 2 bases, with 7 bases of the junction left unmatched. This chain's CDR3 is CASSLGWGTDNTEAFF. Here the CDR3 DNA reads TGCGCCAGCAGCTTGGGGTGGGGGACAGATAACACTGAAGCTTTCTTT.

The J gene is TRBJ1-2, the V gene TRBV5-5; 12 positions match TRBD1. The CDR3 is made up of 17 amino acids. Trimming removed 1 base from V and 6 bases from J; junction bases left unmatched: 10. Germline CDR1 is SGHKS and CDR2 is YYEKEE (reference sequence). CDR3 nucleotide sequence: TGTGCCAGCAGCTTGTTGGCGGCGGGACAGGGGGCAAATGGCTACACCTTC. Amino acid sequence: CASSLLAAGQGANGYTF.

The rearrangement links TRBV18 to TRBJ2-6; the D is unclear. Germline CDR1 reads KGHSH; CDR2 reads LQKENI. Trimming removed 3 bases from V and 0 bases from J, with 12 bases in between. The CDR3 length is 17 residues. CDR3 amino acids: CASSPIIGDSGANVLTF. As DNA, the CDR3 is TGTGCCAGCTCACCTATCATCGGAGACTCTGGGGCCAACGTCCTGACTTTC.

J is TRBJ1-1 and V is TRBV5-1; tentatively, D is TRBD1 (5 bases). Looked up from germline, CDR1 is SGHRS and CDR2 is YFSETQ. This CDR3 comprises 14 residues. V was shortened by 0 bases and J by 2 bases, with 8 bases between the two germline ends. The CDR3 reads CASSLAQVNTEAFF. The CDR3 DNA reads TGCGCCAGCAGCTTGGCACAGGTTAACACTGAAGCTTTCTTT.

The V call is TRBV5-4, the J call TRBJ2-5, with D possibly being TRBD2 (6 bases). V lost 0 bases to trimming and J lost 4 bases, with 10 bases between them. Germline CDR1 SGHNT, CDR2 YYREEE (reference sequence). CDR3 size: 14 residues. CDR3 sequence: CASSLDPGVETQYF. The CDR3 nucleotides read TGTGCCAGCAGCTTGGACCCGGGAGTAGAGACCCAGTACTTC.

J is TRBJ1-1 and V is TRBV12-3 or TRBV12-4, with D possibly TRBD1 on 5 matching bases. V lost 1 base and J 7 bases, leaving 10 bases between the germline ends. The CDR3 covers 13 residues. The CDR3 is CASSLGGGVEAFF. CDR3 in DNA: TGTGCCAGCAGTTTAGGGGGGGGAGTTGAAGCTTTCTTT.

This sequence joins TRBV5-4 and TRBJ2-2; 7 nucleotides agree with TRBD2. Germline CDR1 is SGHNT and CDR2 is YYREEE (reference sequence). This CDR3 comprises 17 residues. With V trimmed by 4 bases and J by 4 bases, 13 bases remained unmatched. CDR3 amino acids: CASSGGRDYQSTGELFF. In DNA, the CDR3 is TGTGCCAGCAGCGGAGGGCGGGACTACCAAAGCACCGGGGAGCTGTTTTTT.

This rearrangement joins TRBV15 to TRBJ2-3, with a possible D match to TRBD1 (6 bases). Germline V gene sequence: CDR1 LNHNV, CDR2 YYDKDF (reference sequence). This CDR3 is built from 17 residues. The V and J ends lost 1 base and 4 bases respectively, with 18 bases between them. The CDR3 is CATSRVGAAPPADTQYF. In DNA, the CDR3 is TGTGCCACCAGCAGAGTGGGGGCAGCCCCCCCCGCAGATACGCAGTATTTT. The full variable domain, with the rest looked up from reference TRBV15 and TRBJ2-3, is DAMVIQNPRYQVTQFGKPVTLSCSQTLNHNVMYWYQQKSSQAPKLLFHYYDKDFNNEADTPDNFQSRRPNTSFCFLDIRSPGLGDTAMYLCATSRVGAAPPADTQYFGPGTRLTVL.

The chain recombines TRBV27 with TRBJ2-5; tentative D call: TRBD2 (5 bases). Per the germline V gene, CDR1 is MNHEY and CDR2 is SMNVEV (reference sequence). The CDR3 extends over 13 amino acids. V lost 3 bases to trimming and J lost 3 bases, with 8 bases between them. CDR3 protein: CASSFRGEETQYF. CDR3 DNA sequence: TGTGCCAGCAGTTTTCGGGGAGAAGAGACCCAGTACTTC.

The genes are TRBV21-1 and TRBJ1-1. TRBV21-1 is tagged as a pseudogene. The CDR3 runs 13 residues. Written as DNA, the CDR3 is TGTGCCAGCAGCACCGGGAGGAGGCCTGAAGCTTTCTTT. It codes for CASSTGRRPEAFF.

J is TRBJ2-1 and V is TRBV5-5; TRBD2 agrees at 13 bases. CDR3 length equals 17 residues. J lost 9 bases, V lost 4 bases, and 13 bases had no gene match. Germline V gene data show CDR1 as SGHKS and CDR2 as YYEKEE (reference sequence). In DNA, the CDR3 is TGTGCCAGCAGCCTACGACTAGCGGGGGGCGGCAGGGGTGAGCAGTTCTTC. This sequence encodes CASSLRLAGGGRGEQFF.

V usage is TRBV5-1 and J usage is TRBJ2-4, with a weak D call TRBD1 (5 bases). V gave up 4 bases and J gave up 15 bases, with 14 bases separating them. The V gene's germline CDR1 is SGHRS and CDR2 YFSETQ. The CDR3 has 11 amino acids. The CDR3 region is CASSPIRQTYF. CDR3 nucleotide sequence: TGCGCCAGCAGCCCCATCCGACAGACGTACTTC.

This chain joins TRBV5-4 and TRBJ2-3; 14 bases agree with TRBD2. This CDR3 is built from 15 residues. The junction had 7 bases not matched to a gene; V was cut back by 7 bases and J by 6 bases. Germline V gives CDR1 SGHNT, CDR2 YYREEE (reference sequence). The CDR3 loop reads CASQKGLAGEDTQYF. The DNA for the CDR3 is TGTGCCAGCCAAAAGGGACTAGCGGGGGAGGATACGCAGTATTTT.

CDR3 protein: CASSQAGSQPYEQYF. The CDR3 coding sequence is TGTGCCAGCAGCCAAGCGGGAAGTCAACCCTACGAGCAGTACTTC. The chain joins TRBV4-2 to TRBJ2-7; D is perhaps TRBD2 (5 bases). The germline V gene encodes CDR1 LGHNA and CDR2 YNFKEQ. The CDR3 has 15 amino acids. V was cut by 1 base and J by 2 bases, with 12 bases left in between.

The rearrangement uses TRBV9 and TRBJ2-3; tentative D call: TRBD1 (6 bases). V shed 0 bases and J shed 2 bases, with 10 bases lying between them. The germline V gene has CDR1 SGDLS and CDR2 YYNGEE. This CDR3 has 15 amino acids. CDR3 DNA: TGTGCCAGCAGCGTAGACCAGGGGTCCACAGATACGCAGTATTTT. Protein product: CASSVDQGSTDTQYF.

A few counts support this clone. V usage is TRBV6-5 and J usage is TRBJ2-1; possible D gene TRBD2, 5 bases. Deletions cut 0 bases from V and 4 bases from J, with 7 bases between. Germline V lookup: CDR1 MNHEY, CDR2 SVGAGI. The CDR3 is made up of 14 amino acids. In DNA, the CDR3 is TGTGCCAGCAGTTACTCGCGGGTATACAATGAGCAGTTCTTC. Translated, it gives CASSYSRVYNEQFF.

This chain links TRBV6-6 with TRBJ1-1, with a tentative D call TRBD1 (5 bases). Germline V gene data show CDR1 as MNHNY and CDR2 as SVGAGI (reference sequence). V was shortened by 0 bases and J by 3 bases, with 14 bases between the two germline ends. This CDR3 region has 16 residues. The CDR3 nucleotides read TGTGCCAGCAGTTACTCGGGTTGGGGGGGTTACACTGAAGCTTTCTTT. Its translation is CASSYSGWGGYTEAFF.

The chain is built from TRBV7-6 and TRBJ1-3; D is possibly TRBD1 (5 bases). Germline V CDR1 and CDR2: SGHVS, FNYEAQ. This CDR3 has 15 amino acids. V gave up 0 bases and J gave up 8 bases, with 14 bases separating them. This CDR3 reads CASSLAGGAGDTIYF. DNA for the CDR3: TGTGCCAGCAGCTTAGCAGGAGGCGCGGGGGACACCATATATTTT.